This TCR beta chain was captured by sequencing in a study of blood T cells in healthy people across ages (dated by TCRdb to between 2014 and 2017). In the study overall: In model experiments, roughly one uniquely barcoded TCR beta cDNA molecule per two T cells was captured by template switching. Donors of different ages were randomly distributed across sequencing lanes to avoid experimental bias. The study analyzed two additional independent replicas of 1 million unique cDNA reads from the same blood draw for two donors, one aged 18 to 30 and one aged 80 or older. Four age groups were formed from the donors: young (average roughly 16 years), middle-aged (around 41), aged (roughly 56) and long-lived (less than 85). To track age-related changes in TCR beta repertoire diversity, the study relied on deep sequencing normalized with unique cDNA molecular identifiers. General study outcomes and caveats: Because profiling used bulk unsorted PBMCs, naive and antigen-experienced compartments could not be compared conclusively. The long-lived group showed more naive CD4+ T cells, fewer expanded clones and increased TCR diversity than the aged group, suggesting age selection. Total diversity estimates from one million sequenced T cells were considered lower bounds and underestimates. As age increased, observed TCR beta diversity per million T cells dropped in a roughly linear way, and a significant reduction was already evident by age 40. There was a strong correlation between observed TCR beta diversity and the percentage of naive T cells measured by flow cytometry. The CMV infection status of donors was not known, potentially confounding age-related changes in expanded clonotypes.

The library was generated by 5' RACE. Sequenced on an Illumina HiSeq 2500. A second roughly 6 to 12 cycle PCR used a sample-barcoded 5' primer and a J-beta primer mix. Each TCR beta cDNA molecule received a unique molecular identifier from a template-switch 5' adaptor carrying 12 random nucleotides. Each sample yielded at least 3 million CDR3-containing paired-end reads. First-strand cDNA synthesis was performed from all RNA using the Mint cDNA synthesis kit, with priming by a TRBC-specific oligonucleotide. All cDNA was treated with uracil-DNA glycosylase and then went through a first 18-cycle PCR with the universal primers M1SS and BC2_uni_R. In the paper's pipeline: Normalization of each sample was performed by random selection of 1 million high-quality reads, each carrying a distinct molecular identifier. Reads with shared molecular identifiers were discarded instead of being binned into consensus sequences. CDR3 identification, clonotype clustering and error correction used MiTCR with a Q25 quality threshold and the strictest error-elimination algorithm. A nonparametric unseen species model with Euler transformation was used to estimate a lower bound on total TCR beta diversity. The raw public data were reprocessed by TCRdb itself: fastp quality trimming at Q25, MiXCR clonotype calling, in-frame beta chains only. A single entry per CDR3 protein holds the most common genes and DNA from its merged rows. TCRdb assigned the V and J calls; the authors' analysis was not used. Across this sample there are over 1,300,000 distinct CDR3 sequences, with 55% to 75% seen only once. About 6.7% of the sample is taken by the ten largest.

As concerns this clonotype: Its antigen is not yet known. No per-base quality is available; no much larger clone lies one base away.

The donors were around 39 Caucasian individuals from Russia, aged 6 to 90 years, who were systemically healthy. Each donor gave 8.5 to 10 milliliters of peripheral blood, collected into EDTA-treated Vacutainer tubes. Ficoll-Paque density-gradient centrifugation was used to isolate PBMCs, with at least 6 million obtained per sample. Total RNA was extracted from PBMCs with Trizol reagent, with at least 5 micrograms obtained per sample. The percentages of naive CD45RAhigh/CD27high T cells were determined by flow cytometry on a PBMC aliquot from every donor. Germline trimming: 5 bases from V, 8 bases from J; junction bases outside gene matches: 8. The CDR3 numbers 15 residues from cysteine through phenylalanine. The retained sequence is limited to the CDR3, 45 bases, with the frame set at the first base.

The material sequenced was blood. Rearrangement joined TRBV12-3 or TRBV12-4 to TRBJ2-1; the central 11 bases match TRBD2. The sequence derives from a man aged 18 to 29 in good health. This receptor has the CDR3 CASSELAGENDEQFF. The sequence in DNA is TGTGCCAGCAGTGAACTAGCGGGGGAAAACGATGAGCAGTTCTTC.